The 8 T cell receptor beta chains below all came from one sample that was sequenced in a study of T cell changes during pregnancy in multiple sclerosis. Profiling relied on immunoSEQ multiplex PCR, and the TCRdb table lists in-frame clones only, not all of them. Of approximately 60,000 clones in the sample, approximately 94% were seen once. The source was CD8+ T cells from peripheral blood mononuclear cells, collected in the third trimester of pregnancy. The source of these receptors is a female donor with multiple sclerosis, enrolled in a pregnancy study.

The rearrangement joins TRBV28 to TRBJ2-1; TRBD2 aligns across 11 bases. With 11 bases clipped from V and 8 bases from J, the junction kept 8 bases outside the gene matches. Germline values: CDR1 MDHEN, CDR2 SYDVKM. This CDR3 has 13 residues. CDR3 bases: TGTGCCTCCGAACTAGCGGGAGCCTATGAGCAGTTCTTC. Amino acid sequence: CASELAGAYEQFF. The entire variable domain, with the rest obtained from reference TRBV28 and TRBJ2-1, is as follows: DVKVTQSSRYLVKRTGEKVFLECVQDMDHENMFWYRQDPGLGLRLIYFSYDVKMKEKGDIPEGYSVSREKKERFSLILESASTNQTSMYLCASELAGAYEQFFGPGTRLTVL.

This clone was observed a single time. The chain carries TRBV4-1 and TRBJ2-4; 7 bases match TRBD2. Germline loops: CDR1 MGHRA, CDR2 YSYEKL. This CDR3 is 12 amino acids long. V lost 3 bases to trimming and J lost 8 bases; unmatched junction nucleotides: 1. The CDR3 sequence: CASSQGGDIQYF. The CDR3 DNA reads TGCGCCAGCAGCCAGGGGGGGGACATTCAGTACTTC.

The gene calls are TRBV6-5 and TRBJ2-7; possibly TRBD1 for D (6 bases). Trimming removed 0 bases at V and 3 bases at J, with 9 bases between. Germline CDR1 reads MNHEY; CDR2 reads SVGAGI. There are 14 residues in the CDR3. The CDR3 sequence: CASSYSGTHYEQYF. The CDR3 nucleotides read TGTGCCAGCAGTTACTCGGGGACACACTACGAGCAGTACTTC.

The V gene is TRBV13, the J gene TRBJ2-3, with TRBD2 as a possible D gene (5 bases). V lost 8 bases and J 4 bases, leaving 13 bases between the germline ends. Germline V gene data show CDR1 as PRHDT and CDR2 as FYEKMQ (reference sequence). The CDR3 is made up of 13 amino acids. The CDR3 loop reads CASSDGGPDTQYF. The CDR3 DNA sequence: TGTGCCAGCTCGGACGGAGGCCCAGATACGCAGTATTTT.

This clone was counted between two and nine times. This chain uses TRBV4-2 with TRBJ2-1; weak D call: TRBD2 (5 bases). CDR1 LGHNA and CDR2 YNFKEQ come from the germline V gene. Trimming cost V 2 bases and J 0 bases, with 14 bases left between them. The CDR3 has 17 amino acids. CDR3 residues: CASSQSGLAYSYNEQFF. The CDR3 DNA reads as TGTGCCAGCAGCCAATCCGGTCTAGCCTACTCCTACAATGAGCAGTTCTTC.

The chain combines TRBV5-6 with TRBJ2-7; 7 bases are shared with TRBD2. The V and J ends lost 2 bases and 4 bases, in that order; junction bases with no gene match: 6. The length of the CDR3 is 14 residues. Germline CDR1 and CDR2: SGHDT and YYEEEE. CDR3 nucleotides: TGTGCCAGCAGCTTAGGGGCTAGCGGTTACGAGCAGTACTTC. Amino acid sequence: CASSLGASGYEQYF.

The chain uses TRBV5-1 and TRBJ1-1; TRBD1 aligns across 9 bases. This CDR3 is built from 18 residues. Per the germline V gene, CDR1 is SGHRS and CDR2 is YFSETQ. V shed 4 bases and J 3 bases; nucleotides not matched to a gene: 16. CDR3 in DNA: TGCGCCAGCAGCCTGAGTCCCGGGACAGGGACTGGCGACACTGAAGCTTTCTTT. Translating it yields CASSLSPGTGTGDTEAFF.

CDR3 coding DNA: TGTGCCAGCAGCGATAGCGGGAAGTGGGAAGAGACCCAGTACTTC. This translates into CASSDSGKWEETQYF. The chain uses TRBV11-2 and TRBJ2-5, with 8 bases that match TRBD2. Germline V gene lookup returns CDR1 SGHAT and CDR2 FQNNGV. V trimming: 5 bases; J trimming: 3 bases; junction bases outside the gene matches: 8. The CDR3 totals 15 residues. The full variable domain, rest sourced from reference TRBV11-2 and TRBJ2-5, is EAGVAQSPRYKIIEKRQSVAFWCNPISGHATLYWYQQILGQGPKLLIQFQNNGVVDDSQLPKDRFSAERLKGVDSTLKIQPAKLEDSAVYLCASSDSGKWEETQYFGPGTRLLVL.